The clone carrying this T cell receptor (beta chain) was observed a few times. Unique molecular identifiers tagged the TCRbeta library. TCRdb re-analysed the PCR reads in MiXCR, keeping a single row per CDR3 protein. The table has hundreds of thousands of distinct CDR3 sequences, around 12% seen once; the top ten hold roughly 2.6%. The sample originates from a study of T-cell reconstitution after alpha-beta-depleted transplantation in children. Trimming removed 2 bases from V and 6 bases from J, with 5 bases in between. Per germline, CDR1 MNHEY and CDR2 SVGAGI. This CDR3 has 13 residues. The chain employs TRBV6-5 and TRBJ1-6, with D unresolved. The source was PBMCs from the stem cell graft donor, collected from the stem cell graft. The TCR was taken from a human donor who donated a stem cell graft to a child with acute lymphoblastic leukemia. In DNA, the CDR3 is TGTGCCAGCAGTTACGTGGGTAATTCACCCCTCCACTTT. Translating it yields CASSYVGNSPLHF.